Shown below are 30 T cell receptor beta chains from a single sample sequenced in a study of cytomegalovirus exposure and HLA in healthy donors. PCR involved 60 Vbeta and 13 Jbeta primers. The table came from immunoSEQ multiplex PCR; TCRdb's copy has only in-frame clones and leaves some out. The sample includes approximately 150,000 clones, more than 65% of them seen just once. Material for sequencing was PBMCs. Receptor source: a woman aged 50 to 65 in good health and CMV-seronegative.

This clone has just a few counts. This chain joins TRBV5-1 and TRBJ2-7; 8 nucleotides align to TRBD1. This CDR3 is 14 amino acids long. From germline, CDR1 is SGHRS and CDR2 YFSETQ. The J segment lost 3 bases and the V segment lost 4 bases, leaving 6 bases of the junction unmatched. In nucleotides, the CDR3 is TGCGCCAGCAGCCTGGACAGGGATCACTACGAGCAGTACTTC. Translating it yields CASSLDRDHYEQYF.

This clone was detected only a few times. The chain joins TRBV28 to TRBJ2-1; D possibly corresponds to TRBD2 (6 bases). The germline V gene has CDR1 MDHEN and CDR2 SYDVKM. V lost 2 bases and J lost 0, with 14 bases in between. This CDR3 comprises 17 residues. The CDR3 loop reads CASSLPAAGNSYNEQFF. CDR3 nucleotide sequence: TGTGCCAGCAGTTTACCCGCGGCGGGGAACTCCTACAATGAGCAGTTCTTC.

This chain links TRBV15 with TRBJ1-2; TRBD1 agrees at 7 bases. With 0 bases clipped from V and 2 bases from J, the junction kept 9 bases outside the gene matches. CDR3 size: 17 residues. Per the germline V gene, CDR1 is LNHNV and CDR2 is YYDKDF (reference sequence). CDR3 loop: CATSRDSPSGQNYGYTF. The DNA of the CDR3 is TGTGCCACCAGCAGAGATTCCCCCTCGGGACAGAACTATGGCTACACCTTC.

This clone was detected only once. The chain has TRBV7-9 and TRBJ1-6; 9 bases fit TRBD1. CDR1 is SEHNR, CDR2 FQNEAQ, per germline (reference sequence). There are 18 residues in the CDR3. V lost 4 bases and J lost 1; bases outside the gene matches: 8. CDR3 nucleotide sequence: TGTGCCAGCAGCTCTTCCTGGACAGGGGAGTCCTATAATTCACCCCTCCACTTT. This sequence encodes CASSSSWTGESYNSPLHF.

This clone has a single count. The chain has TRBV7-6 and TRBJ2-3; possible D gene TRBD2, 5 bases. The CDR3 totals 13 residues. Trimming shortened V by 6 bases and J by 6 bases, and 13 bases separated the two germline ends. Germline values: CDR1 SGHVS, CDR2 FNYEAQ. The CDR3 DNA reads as TGTGCCAGCAGTTCTAGGCCGGGGGATACGCAGTATTTT. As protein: CASSSRPGDTQYF.

CDR3 sequence (DNA): TGTGCCAGTGGGGGGGAGACTCATCAGCCCCAGCATTTT. It is translated as CASGGETHQPQHF. The rearrangement uses TRBV2 and TRBJ1-5; D is perhaps TRBD1 (5 bases). The CDR3 is made up of 13 amino acids. Germline lookup yields CDR1 SNHLY and CDR2 FYNNEI. V lost 9 bases and J 5 bases, leaving 14 bases between the germline ends. The full variable domain, with the rest looked up from reference TRBV2 and TRBJ1-5, is EPEVTQTPSHQVTQMGQEVILRCVPISNHLYFYWYRQILGQKVEFLVSFYNNEISEKSEIFDDQFSVERPDGSNFTLKIRSTKLEDSAMYFCASGGETHQPQHFGDGTRLSIL.

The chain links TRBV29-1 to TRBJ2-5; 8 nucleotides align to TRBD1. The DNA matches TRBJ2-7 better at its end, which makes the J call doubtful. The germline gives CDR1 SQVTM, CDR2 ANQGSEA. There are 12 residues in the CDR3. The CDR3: CSVGQGSYEQYF. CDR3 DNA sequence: TGCAGCGTTGGACAGGGGTCCTACGAGCAGTACTTC.

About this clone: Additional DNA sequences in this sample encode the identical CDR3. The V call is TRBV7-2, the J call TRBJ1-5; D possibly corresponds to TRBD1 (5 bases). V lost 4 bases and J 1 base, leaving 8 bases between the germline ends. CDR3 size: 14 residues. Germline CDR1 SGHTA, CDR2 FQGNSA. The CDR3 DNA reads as TGTGCCAGCAGCTCGCGGGACAGCAATCAGCCCCAGCATTTT. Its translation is CASSSRDSNQPQHF.

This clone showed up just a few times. In DNA, the CDR3 is TGTGCCAGTAGGTGGGGGGCCTACAATGAGCAGTTCTTC. This gives the protein CASRWGAYNEQFF. The V call is TRBV19, the J call TRBJ2-1, with a weak D call TRBD2 (6 bases). V lost 6 bases and J 2 bases, leaving 8 bases between the germline ends. In germline, CDR1 is LNHDA, CDR2 SQIVND (reference sequence). The CDR3 is 13 amino acids.

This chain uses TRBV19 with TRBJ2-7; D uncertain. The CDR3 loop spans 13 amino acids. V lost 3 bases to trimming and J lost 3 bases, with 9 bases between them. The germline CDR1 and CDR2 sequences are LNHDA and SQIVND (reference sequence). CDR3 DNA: TGTGCCAGTAGTATTGGCTTGAACTACGAGCAGTACTTC. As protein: CASSIGLNYEQYF.

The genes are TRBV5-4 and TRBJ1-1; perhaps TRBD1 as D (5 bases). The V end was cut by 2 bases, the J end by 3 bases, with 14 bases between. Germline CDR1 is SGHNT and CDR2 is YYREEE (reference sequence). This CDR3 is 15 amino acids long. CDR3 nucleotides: TGTGCCAGCAGCTTCCGGACAAGACCTGACACTGAAGCTTTCTTT. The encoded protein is CASSFRTRPDTEAFF.

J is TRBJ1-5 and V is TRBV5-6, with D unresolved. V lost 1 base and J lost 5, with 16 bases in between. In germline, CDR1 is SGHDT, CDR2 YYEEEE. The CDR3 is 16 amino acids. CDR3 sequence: CASSLYGGEDDQPQHF. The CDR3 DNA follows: TGTGCCAGCAGCTTGTACGGCGGGGAGGACGATCAGCCCCAGCATTTT.

In nucleotides, the CDR3 is TGCGCCAGCAGCCAAGATAGGGGGACAAGCAATCAGCCCCAGCATTTT. It specifies CASSQDRGTSNQPQHF. This chain links TRBV4-3 with TRBJ1-5, with a possible D match to TRBD1 (6 bases). Germline CDR1 LGHNA, CDR2 YSLEER. The CDR3 has 16 amino acids. V was pared by 0 bases and J by 1 base, with 10 bases between.

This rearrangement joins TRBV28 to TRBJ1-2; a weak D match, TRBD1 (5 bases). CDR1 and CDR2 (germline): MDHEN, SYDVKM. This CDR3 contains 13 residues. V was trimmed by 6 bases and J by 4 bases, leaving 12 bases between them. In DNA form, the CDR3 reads TGTGCCAGCAGGCCACAGGTTGGCTATGGCTACACCTTC. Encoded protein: CASRPQVGYGYTF.

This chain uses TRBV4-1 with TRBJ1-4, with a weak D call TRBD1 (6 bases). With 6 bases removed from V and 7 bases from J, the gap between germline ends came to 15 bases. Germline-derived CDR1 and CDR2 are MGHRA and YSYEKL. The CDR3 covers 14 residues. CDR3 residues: CASSRTGLTEKLFF. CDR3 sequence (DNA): TGCGCCAGCAGTCGTACAGGGCTTACTGAAAAACTGTTTTTT.

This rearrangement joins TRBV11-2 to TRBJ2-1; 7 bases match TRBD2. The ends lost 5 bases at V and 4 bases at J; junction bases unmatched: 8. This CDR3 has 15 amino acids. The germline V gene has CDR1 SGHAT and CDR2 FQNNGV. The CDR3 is CASSPRAAGYNEQFF. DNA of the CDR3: TGTGCCAGCAGCCCCCGGGCAGCGGGGTACAATGAGCAGTTCTTC.

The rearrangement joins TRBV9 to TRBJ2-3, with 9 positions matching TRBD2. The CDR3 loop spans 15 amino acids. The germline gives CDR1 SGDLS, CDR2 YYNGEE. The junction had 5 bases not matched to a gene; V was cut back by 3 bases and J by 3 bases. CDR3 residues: CASSARGGLTDTQYF. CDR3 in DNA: TGTGCCAGCAGCGCGCGGGGGGGCCTAACAGATACGCAGTATTTT.

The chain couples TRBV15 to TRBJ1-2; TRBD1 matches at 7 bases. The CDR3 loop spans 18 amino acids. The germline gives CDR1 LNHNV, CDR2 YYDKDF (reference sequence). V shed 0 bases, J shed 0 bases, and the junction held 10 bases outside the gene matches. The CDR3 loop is CATSRDGDSRKANYGYTF. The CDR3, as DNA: TGTGCCACCAGCAGAGATGGGGACAGTAGAAAAGCTAACTATGGCTACACCTTC.

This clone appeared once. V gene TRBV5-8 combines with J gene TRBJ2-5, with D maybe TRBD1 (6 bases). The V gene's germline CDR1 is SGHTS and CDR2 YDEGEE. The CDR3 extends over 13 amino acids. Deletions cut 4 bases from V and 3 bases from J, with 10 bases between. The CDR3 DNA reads TGTGCCAGCAGCCGACCAGGGGAAGAGACCCAGTACTTC. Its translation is CASSRPGEETQYF.

CDR3 loop: CASRIRDRHYEQYF. Written as DNA, the CDR3 is TGTGCCAGCAGGATCCGGGACAGGCACTACGAGCAGTACTTC. This chain joins TRBV21-1 and TRBJ2-7; TRBD1 is taken as the D call from the table, unchecked against the DNA. TRBV21-1 is recorded as a pseudogene. The CDR3 is 14 residues long.

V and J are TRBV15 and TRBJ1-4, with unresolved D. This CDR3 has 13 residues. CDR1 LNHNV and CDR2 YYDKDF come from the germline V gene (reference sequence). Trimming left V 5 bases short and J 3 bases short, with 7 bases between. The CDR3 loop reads CATSVRANEKLFF. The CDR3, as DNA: TGTGCCACCAGCGTAAGAGCTAATGAAAAACTGTTTTTT.

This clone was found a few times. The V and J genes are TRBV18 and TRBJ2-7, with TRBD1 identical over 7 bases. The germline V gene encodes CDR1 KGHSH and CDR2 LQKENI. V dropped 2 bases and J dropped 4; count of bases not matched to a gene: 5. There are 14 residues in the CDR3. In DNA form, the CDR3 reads TGTGCCAGCTCACCAGCGGGCAGGGGGTACGAGCAGTACTTC. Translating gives CASSPAGRGYEQYF.

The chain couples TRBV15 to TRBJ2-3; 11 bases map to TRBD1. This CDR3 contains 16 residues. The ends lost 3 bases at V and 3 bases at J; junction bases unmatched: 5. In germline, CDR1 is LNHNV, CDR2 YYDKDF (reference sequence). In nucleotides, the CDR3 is TGTGCCACCAGCAGCTGGGGACAGGGGGGAACAGATACGCAGTATTTT. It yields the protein CATSSWGQGGTDTQYF.

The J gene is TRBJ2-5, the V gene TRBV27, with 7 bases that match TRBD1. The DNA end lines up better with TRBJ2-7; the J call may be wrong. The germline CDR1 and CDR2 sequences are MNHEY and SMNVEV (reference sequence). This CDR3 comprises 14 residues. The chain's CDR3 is CASSFYDRAAEQYF. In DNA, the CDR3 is TGTGCCAGCAGTTTTTACGACAGGGCGGCCGAGCAGTACTTC.

In DNA, the CDR3 is TGCGCCAGCAGCCAAGTGGGGCTCGCGGCACCCCTCCACTTT. Protein product: CASSQVGLAAPLHF. The chain uses TRBV4-1 and TRBJ1-6, with D possibly matching TRBD1 (5 bases). In germline, CDR1 is MGHRA, CDR2 YSYEKL. The CDR3 sequence is 14 residues long. The V and J ends lost 1 base and 11 bases respectively, with 12 bases between them.

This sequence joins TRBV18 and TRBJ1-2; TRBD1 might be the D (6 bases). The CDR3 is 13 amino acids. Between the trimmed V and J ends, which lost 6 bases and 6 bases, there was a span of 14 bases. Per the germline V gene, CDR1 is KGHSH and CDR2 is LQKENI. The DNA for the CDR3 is TGTGCCAGCTCCAGTGTGGGGGCCGATGGCTACACCTTC. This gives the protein CASSSVGADGYTF. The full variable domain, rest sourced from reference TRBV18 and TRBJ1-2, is NAGVMQNPRHLVRRRGQEARLRCSPMKGHSHVYWYRQLPEEGLKFMVYLQKENIIDESGMPKERFSAEFPKEGPSILRIQQVVRGDSAAYFCASSSVGADGYTFGSGTRLTVV.

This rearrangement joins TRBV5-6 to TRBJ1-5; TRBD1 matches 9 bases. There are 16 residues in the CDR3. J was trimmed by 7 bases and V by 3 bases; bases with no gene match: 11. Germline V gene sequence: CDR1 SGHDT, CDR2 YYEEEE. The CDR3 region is CASSYLKRGQGQPQHF. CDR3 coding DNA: TGTGCCAGCAGCTATCTAAAACGGGGACAGGGCCAGCCCCAGCATTTT.

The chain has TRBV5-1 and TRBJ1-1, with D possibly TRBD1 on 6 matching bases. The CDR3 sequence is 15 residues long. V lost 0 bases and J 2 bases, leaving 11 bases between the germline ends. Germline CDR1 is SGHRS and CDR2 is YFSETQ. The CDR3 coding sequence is TGCGCCAGCAGCTTGGGACAGGATAGAAACACTGAAGCTTTCTTT. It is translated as CASSLGQDRNTEAFF.

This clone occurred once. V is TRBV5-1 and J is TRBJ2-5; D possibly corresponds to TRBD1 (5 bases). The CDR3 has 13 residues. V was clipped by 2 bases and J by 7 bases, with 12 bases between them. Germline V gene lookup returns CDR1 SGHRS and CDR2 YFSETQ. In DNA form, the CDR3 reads TGCGCCAGCAGCTTAGGGGAAAAGGGGACCCAGTACTTC. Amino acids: CASSLGEKGTQYF.

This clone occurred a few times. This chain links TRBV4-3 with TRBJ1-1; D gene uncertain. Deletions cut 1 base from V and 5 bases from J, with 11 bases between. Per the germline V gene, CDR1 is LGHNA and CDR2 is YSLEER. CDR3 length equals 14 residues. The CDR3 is CASSQVTRGTEAFF. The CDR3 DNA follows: TGCGCCAGCAGCCAAGTCACTCGGGGTACTGAAGCTTTCTTT.